The 8 T cell receptor beta chains below all came from one sample that was sequenced in a study of blood T cell repertoires in COVID-19. Measured with immunoSEQ multiplex PCR; TCRdb has only the in-frame clones, and not every one. The sample shows roughly 250,000 clones, 84% of them seen only once. Sequenced material: peripheral blood. All receptors derive from a man aged 45-65 years with acute or convalescent COVID-19.

This clone was found once. This chain links TRBV2 with TRBJ2-7, with 11 bases matching TRBD2. The CDR3 sequence is 15 residues long. V dropped 5 bases and J dropped 5; count of bases not matched to a gene: 8. Germline-derived CDR1 and CDR2 are SNHLY and FYNNEI. DNA of the CDR3: TGTGCCAGCAGTCTTCGACTAGCGGGACGGAACGAGCAGTACTTC. Translating gives CASSLRLAGRNEQYF. The full variable domain, its missing parts supplied by reference TRBV2 and TRBJ2-7, is EPEVTQTPSHQVTQMGQEVILRCVPISNHLYFYWYRQILGQKVEFLVSFYNNEISEKSEIFDDQFSVERPDGSNFTLKIRSTKLEDSAMYFCASSLRLAGRNEQYFGPGTRLTVT.

The CDR3 loop is CASSYSPGQSFNQPQHF. CDR3 DNA sequence: TGTGCCAGCAGTTACTCCCCGGGACAGAGTTTCAATCAGCCCCAGCATTTT. The rearrangement joins TRBV6-2 or TRBV6-3 to TRBJ1-5; 7 bases align to TRBD1. This CDR3 is built from 17 residues. Per germline, CDR1 MNHEY and CDR2 SVGEGT. The ends lost 0 bases at V and 3 bases at J; junction bases unmatched: 8.

This sequence joins TRBV20-1 and TRBJ1-2; D unresolved. V lost 3 bases and J 4 bases, leaving 15 bases between the germline ends. Germline assignment: CDR1 DFQATT and CDR2 SNEGSKA (reference sequence). The CDR3 runs to 14 residues. CDR3 residues: CSASSSDLGYGYTF. The CDR3 DNA reads as TGCAGTGCTAGTTCTTCCGATCTAGGCTATGGCTACACCTTC.

This rearrangement joins TRBV6-2 or TRBV6-3 to TRBJ2-3; 8 nucleotides agree with TRBD2. The V and J ends lost 2 bases and 9 bases, in that order; junction bases with no gene match: 4. This CDR3 spans 13 amino acids. Looked up from germline, CDR1 is MNHEY and CDR2 is SVGEGT. CDR3 region: CASSYTGTRTQYF. The CDR3 region has the DNA TGTGCCAGCAGTTACACCGGGACTAGAACGCAGTATTTT.

The CDR3 here is CASSTPGQQHNEQFF. The CDR3 DNA reads as TGTGCCAGCAGCACCCCGGGACAGCAACACAATGAGCAGTTCTTC. This sequence joins TRBV9 and TRBJ2-1; 7 nucleotides align to TRBD1. Germline V gene sequence: CDR1 SGDLS, CDR2 YYNGEE. V gave up 4 bases and J gave up 5 bases; unmatched junction bases: 9. This CDR3 region has 15 residues. Drawing the rest from reference TRBV9 and TRBJ2-1, the complete variable domain is DSGVTQTPKHLITATGQRVTLRCSPRSGDLSVYWYQQSLDQGLQFLIQYYNGEERAKGNILERFSAQQFPDLHSELNLSSLELGDSALYFCASSTPGQQHNEQFFGPGTRLTVL.

This clone was counted only a few times. The CDR3 DNA reads TGTGCCAGCAGCCGTGGTGCGACTAGCGGGAGTTTCGATGAGCAGTTCTTC. This gives the protein CASSRGATSGSFDEQFF. This chain links TRBV11-3 with TRBJ2-1; 12 bases line up with TRBD2. CDR3 length: 17 residues. Germline V gene data show CDR1 as SGHNT and CDR2 as YENEEA. The junction had 13 bases not matched to a gene; V was cut back by 5 bases and J by 8 bases.

The rearrangement links TRBV5-4 to TRBJ1-2; D possibly corresponds to TRBD1 (5 bases). This CDR3 has 16 residues. Trimming pared 1 base from V and 1 base from J, leaving 14 bases between. Germline-derived CDR1 and CDR2 are SGHNT and YYREEE (reference sequence). This chain's CDR3 is CASSLPGAMVNYGYTF. DNA for the CDR3: TGTGCCAGCAGCTTGCCTGGGGCTATGGTTAACTATGGCTACACCTTC.

With regard to this clone: The junction and the germline gene differ at one end; a read error may be behind it. V gene TRBV6-6 combines with J gene TRBJ2-1; perhaps TRBD1 as D (6 bases). CDR3 length: 12 amino acids. The germline gives CDR1 MNHNY, CDR2 SVGAGI (reference sequence). The CDR3 spells CASSLPRQGSVF. The CDR3 DNA follows: TGTGCCAGCAGCCTACCGAGGCAGGGGTCGGTCTTC.